This T cell receptor (beta chain) was found in a study of spatial heterogeneity in lung cancer. Time point meaning: sample taken at primary tumor resection. Unsorted whole RNA samples from tumor, nontumor lung or frozen PBMC were sequenced. Untreated early-stage non-small cell lung cancer patients, over 55 in total, were the donors. J lost 6 bases, V lost 5 bases, and 12 bases had no gene match. This CDR3 is built from 15 residues. From germline, CDR1 is SNHLY and CDR2 FYNNEI. Every TCR cDNA molecule bore its own unique molecular identifier. TCRdb processed the 5' RACE reads anew with MiXCR; each CDR3 protein has one entry. The repertoire has 12,000 or so distinct CDR3 sequences, roughly 6.2% of them found once; the top ten carry about 9.3%.

This sequence was found in a male donor with early-stage non-small cell lung cancer. The V and J genes are TRBV2 and TRBJ2-7; 8 nucleotides match TRBD2. The sequencing used normal lung tissue next to the tumor, collected at surgery. In nucleotides, the CDR3 is TGTGCCAGCAGTAGCGGCGGGACTAGTTTATCCGAGCAGTACTTC. This encodes CASSSGGTSLSEQYF.